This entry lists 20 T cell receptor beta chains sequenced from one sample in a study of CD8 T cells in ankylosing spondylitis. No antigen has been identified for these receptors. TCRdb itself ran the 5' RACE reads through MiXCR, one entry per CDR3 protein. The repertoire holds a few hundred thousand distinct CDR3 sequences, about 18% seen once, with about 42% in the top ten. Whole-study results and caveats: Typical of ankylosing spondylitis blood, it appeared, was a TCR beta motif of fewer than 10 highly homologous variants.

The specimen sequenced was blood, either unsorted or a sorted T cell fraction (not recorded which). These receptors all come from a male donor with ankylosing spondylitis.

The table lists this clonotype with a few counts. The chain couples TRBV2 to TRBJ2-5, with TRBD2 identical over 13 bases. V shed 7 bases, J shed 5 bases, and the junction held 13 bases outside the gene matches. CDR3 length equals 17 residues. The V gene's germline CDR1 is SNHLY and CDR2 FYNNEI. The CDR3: CASTPEILAGGGETQYF. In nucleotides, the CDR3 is TGTGCCAGCACCCCGGAGATACTAGCGGGAGGGGGGGAGACCCAGTACTTC.

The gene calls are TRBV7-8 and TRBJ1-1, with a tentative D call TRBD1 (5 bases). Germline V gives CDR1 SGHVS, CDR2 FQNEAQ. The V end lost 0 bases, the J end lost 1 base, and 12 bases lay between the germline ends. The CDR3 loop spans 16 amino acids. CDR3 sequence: CASSLALRQGNTEAFF. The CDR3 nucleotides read TGTGCCAGCAGCTTAGCGCTCCGGCAGGGGAACACTGAAGCTTTCTTT.

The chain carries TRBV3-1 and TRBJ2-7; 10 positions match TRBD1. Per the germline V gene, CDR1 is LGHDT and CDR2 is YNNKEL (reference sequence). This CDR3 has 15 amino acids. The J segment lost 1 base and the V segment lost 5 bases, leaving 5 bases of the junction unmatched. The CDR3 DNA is TGTGCCAGCAGCGACGGACAGGGGGTGTCCTACGAGCAGTACTTC. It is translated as CASSDGQGVSYEQYF.

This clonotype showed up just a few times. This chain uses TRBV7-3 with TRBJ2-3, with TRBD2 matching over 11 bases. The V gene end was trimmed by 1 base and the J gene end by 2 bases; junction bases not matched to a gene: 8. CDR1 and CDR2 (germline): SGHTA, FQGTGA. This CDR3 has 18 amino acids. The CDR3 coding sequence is TGTGCCAGCAGCTTAAACCCCCTAGCGGGGGGTATCACAGATACGCAGTATTTT. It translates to CASSLNPLAGGITDTQYF.

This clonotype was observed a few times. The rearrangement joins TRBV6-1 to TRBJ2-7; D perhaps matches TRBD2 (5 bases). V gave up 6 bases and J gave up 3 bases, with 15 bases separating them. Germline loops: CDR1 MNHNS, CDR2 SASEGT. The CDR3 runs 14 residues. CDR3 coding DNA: TGTGCCAGCAGCTGGGGAATGGGAGTCTACGAGCAGTACTTC. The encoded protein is CASSWGMGVYEQYF.

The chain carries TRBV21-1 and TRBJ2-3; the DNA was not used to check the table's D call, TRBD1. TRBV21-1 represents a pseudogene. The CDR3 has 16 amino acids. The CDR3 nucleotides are TGTGCCAGCAGCAAGGTCCCGAAGGGTCACACAGATACGCAGTATTTT. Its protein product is CASSKVPKGHTDTQYF.

CDR3: CASSLGWTSDNEQFF. Written as DNA, the CDR3 is TGCGCCAGCAGCTTGGGATGGACTAGCGACAATGAGCAGTTCTTC. The gene calls are TRBV5-1 and TRBJ2-1, with 9 bases lining up with TRBD2. This CDR3 has 15 amino acids. V shed 0 bases and J 5 bases; nucleotides not matched to a gene: 3. The V gene's germline CDR1 is SGHRS and CDR2 YFSETQ.

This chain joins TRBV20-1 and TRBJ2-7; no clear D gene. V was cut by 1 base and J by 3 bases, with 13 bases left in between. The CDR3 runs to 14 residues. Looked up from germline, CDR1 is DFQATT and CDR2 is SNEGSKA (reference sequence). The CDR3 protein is CSARGPEDYYEQYF. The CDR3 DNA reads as TGCAGTGCTAGAGGACCAGAAGATTACTACGAGCAGTACTTC.

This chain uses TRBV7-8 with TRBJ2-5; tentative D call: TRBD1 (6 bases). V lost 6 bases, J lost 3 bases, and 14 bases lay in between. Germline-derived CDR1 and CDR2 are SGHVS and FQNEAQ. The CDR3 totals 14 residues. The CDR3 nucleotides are TGTGCCAGCAGTCGAACAGGGCTGGAAGAGACCCAGTACTTC. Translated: CASSRTGLEETQYF.

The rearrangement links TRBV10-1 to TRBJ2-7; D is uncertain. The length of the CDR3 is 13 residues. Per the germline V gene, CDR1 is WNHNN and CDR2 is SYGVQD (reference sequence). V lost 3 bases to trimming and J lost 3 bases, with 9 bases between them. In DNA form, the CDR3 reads TGCGCCAGCAGTGATACAGAGATCTACGAGCAGTACTTC. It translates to CASSDTEIYEQYF.

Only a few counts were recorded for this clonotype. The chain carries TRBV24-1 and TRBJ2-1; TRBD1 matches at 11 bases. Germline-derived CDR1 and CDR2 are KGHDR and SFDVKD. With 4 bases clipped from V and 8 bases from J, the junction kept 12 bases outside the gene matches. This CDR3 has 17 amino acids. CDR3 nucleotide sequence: TGTGCCACCAGTGACCGCACCGGGACAGGGGGTTACCATGAGCAGTTCTTC. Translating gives CATSDRTGTGGYHEQFF.

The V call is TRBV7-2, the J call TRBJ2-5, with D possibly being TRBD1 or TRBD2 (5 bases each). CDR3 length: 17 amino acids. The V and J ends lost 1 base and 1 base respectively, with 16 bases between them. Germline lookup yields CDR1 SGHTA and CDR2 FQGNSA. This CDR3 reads CASSLVMGVGLQETQYF. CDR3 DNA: TGTGCCAGCAGCTTAGTGATGGGGGTGGGCCTCCAAGAGACCCAGTACTTC. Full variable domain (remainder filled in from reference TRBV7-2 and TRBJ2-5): GAGVSQSPSNKVTEKGKDVELRCDPISGHTALYWYRQSLGQGLEFLIYFQGNSAPDKSGLPSDRFSAERTGGSVSTLTIQRTQQEDSAVYLCASSLVMGVGLQETQYFGPGTRLLVL.

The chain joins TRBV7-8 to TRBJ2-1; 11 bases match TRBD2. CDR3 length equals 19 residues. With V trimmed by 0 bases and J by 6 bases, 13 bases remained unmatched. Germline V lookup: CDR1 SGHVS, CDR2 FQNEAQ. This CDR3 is CASSLAGVAGGYQGNEQFF. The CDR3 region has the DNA TGTGCCAGCAGCTTAGCCGGGGTAGCGGGAGGGTACCAGGGCAATGAGCAGTTCTTC.

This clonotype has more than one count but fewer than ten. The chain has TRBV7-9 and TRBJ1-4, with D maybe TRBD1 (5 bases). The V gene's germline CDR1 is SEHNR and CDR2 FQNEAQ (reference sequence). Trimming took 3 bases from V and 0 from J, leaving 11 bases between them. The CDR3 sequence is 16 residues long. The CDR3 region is CASSFVGGATNEKLFF. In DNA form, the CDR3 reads TGTGCCAGCAGCTTTGTTGGGGGAGCAACTAATGAAAAACTGTTTTTT.

The DNA for the CDR3 is TGCGCCAGCAGCCAAGAGTCTGACGAACGGGATTTTTTAAGGAATGGCTACACCTTC. It is translated as CASSQESDERDFLRNGYTF. The chain recombines TRBV4-1 with TRBJ1-2, with D unresolved. CDR3 length: 19 residues. Trimming removed 0 bases from V and 6 bases from J, with 26 bases in between. CDR1 is MGHRA, CDR2 YSYEKL, per germline.

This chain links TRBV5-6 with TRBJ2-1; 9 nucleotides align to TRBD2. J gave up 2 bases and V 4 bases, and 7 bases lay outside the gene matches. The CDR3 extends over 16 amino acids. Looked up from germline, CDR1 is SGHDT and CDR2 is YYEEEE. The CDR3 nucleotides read TGTGCCAGCAGCCCATCTAGCGGGGAGACCTACAATGAGCAGTTCTTC. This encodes CASSPSSGETYNEQFF.

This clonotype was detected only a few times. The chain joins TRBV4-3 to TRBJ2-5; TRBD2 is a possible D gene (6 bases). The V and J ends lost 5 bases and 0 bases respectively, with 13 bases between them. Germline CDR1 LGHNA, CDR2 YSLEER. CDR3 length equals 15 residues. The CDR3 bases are TGCGCCAGCAGCGGGGGACTTGGGGACCAAGAGACCCAGTACTTC. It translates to CASSGGLGDQETQYF.

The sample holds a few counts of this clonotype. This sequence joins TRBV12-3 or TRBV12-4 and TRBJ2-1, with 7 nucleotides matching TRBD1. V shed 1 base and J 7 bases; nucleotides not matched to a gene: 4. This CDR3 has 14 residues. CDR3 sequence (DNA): TGTGCCAGCAGTTTAGACAGGGGTTTTAATGAGCAGTTCTTC. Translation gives CASSLDRGFNEQFF.

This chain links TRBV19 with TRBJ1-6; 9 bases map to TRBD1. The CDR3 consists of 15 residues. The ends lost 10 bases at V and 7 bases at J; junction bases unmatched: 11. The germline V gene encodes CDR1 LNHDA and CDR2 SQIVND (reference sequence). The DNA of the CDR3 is TGTGCCATCCCCCCTGAGGACAGGGGAAATTCACCCCTCCACTTT. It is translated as CAIPPEDRGNSPLHF.

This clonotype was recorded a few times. This CDR3 reads CATSDDRSGVNQPQHF. The CDR3 DNA sequence: TGTGCCACCAGTGACGACCGATCGGGAGTCAATCAGCCCCAGCATTTT. V and J are TRBV24-1 and TRBJ1-5; D is unclear. V was cut by 4 bases and J by 3 bases, with 15 bases left in between. The germline V gene encodes CDR1 KGHDR and CDR2 SFDVKD. This CDR3 region has 16 residues.